The 17 T cell receptor beta chains in this list originate from one sample, sequenced in a study of shared clonotypes between healthy human individuals. Sequenced by immunoSEQ multiplex PCR; TCRdb stores in-frame clones only, minus some. Of approximately 2,000,000 clones in the sample, about nine tenths were seen once. Sequenced input: naive CD4+ T cells from PBMCs. Described subset: CD45RA+ positively selected. The receptors derive from a man aged 18 to 35 in good health. Some clones in this sample may be carry-over from other donors' samples.

This CDR3 is CASSVTGTETQYF. The CDR3 DNA reads TGTGCCAGCAGCGTGACAGGGACGGAGACCCAGTACTTC. J is TRBJ2-5 and V is TRBV11-2, with TRBD1 identical over 7 bases. CDR3 size: 13 residues. Germline V gives CDR1 SGHAT, CDR2 FQNNGV. The V and J ends lost 5 bases and 5 bases, in that order; junction bases with no gene match: 5.

The chain has TRBV7-3 and TRBJ2-3, with D perhaps TRBD2 (6 bases). This CDR3 has 17 residues. Trimming took off 1 base at V and 4 bases at J, with 18 bases between the two ends. Germline CDR1 reads SGHTA; CDR2 reads FQGTGA. The CDR3 protein is CASSLMRGGREADTQYF. CDR3 DNA sequence: TGTGCCAGCAGCTTAATGAGGGGCGGCAGGGAGGCAGATACGCAGTATTTT.

The chain is built from TRBV28 and TRBJ2-3, with 7 bases aligning to TRBD1. Germline V gene data show CDR1 as MDHEN and CDR2 as SYDVKM. After removal of 2 bases from V and 0 bases from J, the junction contained 5 bases not matched to a gene. The CDR3 covers 16 residues. CDR3 loop: CASSLGNRGSTDTQYF. The DNA for the CDR3 is TGTGCCAGCAGTTTAGGGAACAGGGGAAGCACAGATACGCAGTATTTT.

Notes on this clone: The sample carries other DNA sequences with the same CDR3. The V and J genes are TRBV9 and TRBJ2-7; 9 bases align to TRBD2. The CDR3 is made up of 14 amino acids. Germline values: CDR1 SGDLS, CDR2 YYNGEE. Trimming at V came to 2 bases and at J to 3 bases, leaving 3 bases not matched to a gene. CDR3 nucleotide sequence: TGTGCCAGCAGCGTTAGCGGGAGAAACTACGAGCAGTACTTC. This gives the protein CASSVSGRNYEQYF.

V gene TRBV6-1 combines with J gene TRBJ2-7; 12 bases are shared with TRBD2. Looked up from germline, CDR1 is MNHNS and CDR2 is SASEGT. CDR3 size: 14 residues. The V segment lost 6 bases and the J segment 5 bases; nucleotides outside the gene matches: 5. CDR3: CASRPTSGSHEQYF. The CDR3 DNA follows: TGTGCCAGCAGGCCGACTAGCGGGAGCCACGAGCAGTACTTC.

V and J are TRBV18 and TRBJ1-1, with 7 bases fitting TRBD1. The length of the CDR3 is 15 residues. The germline V gene encodes CDR1 KGHSH and CDR2 LQKENI. With V trimmed by 5 bases and J by 6 bases, 12 bases remained unmatched. CDR3 amino acids: CASSRTGGERAEAFF. For the CDR3, the DNA is TGTGCCAGCTCAAGGACAGGAGGGGAAAGGGCTGAAGCTTTCTTT.

The V call is TRBV20-1, the J call TRBJ2-1; D is unclear. V lost 7 bases, J lost 8 bases, and 12 bases lay in between. The CDR3 runs to 11 residues. Germline V gives CDR1 DFQATT, CDR2 SNEGSKA (reference sequence). The CDR3 loop reads CSVPRLDEQFF. CDR3 bases: TGCAGTGTCCCTCGGTTGGATGAGCAGTTCTTC.

The chain joins TRBV7-9 to TRBJ2-7; 7 bases align to TRBD1. The CDR3 loop spans 15 amino acids. The ends lost 1 base at V and 5 bases at J; junction bases unmatched: 8. The germline V gene has CDR1 SEHNR and CDR2 FQNEAQ (reference sequence). The CDR3 region is CASSLGLRDSNEQYF. Written as DNA, the CDR3 is TGTGCCAGCAGCTTAGGACTCCGGGACAGCAACGAGCAGTACTTC.

The chain has TRBV28 and TRBJ1-2; 7 bases are a match to TRBD1. Germline V gene data show CDR1 as MDHEN and CDR2 as SYDVKM. J gave up 4 bases and V 2 bases, and 4 bases lay outside the gene matches. CDR3 size: 14 residues. CDR3 residues: CASSLGQETYGYTF. CDR3 nucleotide sequence: TGTGCCAGCAGTTTAGGACAGGAGACCTATGGCTACACCTTC.

The chain combines TRBV30 with TRBJ2-6, with 10 bases aligning to TRBD1. The junction had 12 bases not matched to a gene; V was cut back by 3 bases and J by 4 bases. CDR1 is GTSNPN, CDR2 SVGIG, per germline (reference sequence). The CDR3 consists of 18 residues. DNA of the CDR3: TGTGCCTGGAGAGCCCTGGACAGGGGGAATTTGGGGGCCAACGTCCTGACTTTC. Amino acid sequence: CAWRALDRGNLGANVLTF.

This clone was seen a single time. The chain couples TRBV28 to TRBJ1-1; 8 nucleotides agree with TRBD1. This CDR3 has 14 residues. J lost 5 bases, V lost 4 bases, and 6 bases had no gene match. Germline lookup yields CDR1 MDHEN and CDR2 SYDVKM. The CDR3 DNA is TGTGCCAGCAGTTACCAGGGGGCGAGGACTGAAGCTTTCTTT. Protein sequence: CASSYQGARTEAFF.

V and J are TRBV7-3 and TRBJ2-7; D unclear. Per germline, CDR1 SGHTA and CDR2 FQGTGA. The CDR3 sequence is 15 residues long. The germline V and J ends were trimmed by 5 bases and 2 bases, with 16 bases remaining between them. Here the CDR3 DNA reads TGTGCCAGCAGCGCGTTCGGTGGCGGTGCCTACGAGCAGTACTTC. This sequence encodes CASSAFGGGAYEQYF.

V and J are TRBV30 and TRBJ1-6; no clear D gene. The germline gives CDR1 GTSNPN, CDR2 SVGIG (reference sequence). Between the trimmed V and J ends, which lost 0 bases and 9 bases, there was a span of 3 bases. This CDR3 has 11 amino acids. The CDR3 loop is CAWSVISPLHF. The DNA of the CDR3 is TGTGCCTGGAGTGTAATTTCACCCCTCCACTTT.

The CDR3 protein is CSARDRAAQYF. The CDR3 DNA reads as TGCAGTGCTAGAGATCGGGCAGCGCAGTACTTC. The chain carries TRBV20-1 and TRBJ2-7; D gene ambiguous. Trimming left V 0 bases short and J 9 bases short, with 9 bases between. CDR3 length: 11 amino acids. The germline CDR1 and CDR2 sequences are DFQATT and SNEGSKA (reference sequence).

A remark on this clone: Within the sample, other DNA sequences also encode this same CDR3. The gene calls are TRBV7-2 and TRBJ2-7; D uncertain. CDR1 is SGHTA, CDR2 FQGNSA, per germline. The ends were cut back, 3 bases at V and 3 bases at J, with 6 bases in the middle. The CDR3 extends over 12 amino acids. In DNA form, the CDR3 reads TGTGCCAGCAGCTTTTTCAGCTACGAGCAGTACTTC. Protein: CASSFFSYEQYF.

This clone was seen only a few times. The chain recombines TRBV25-1 with TRBJ2-7; D is perhaps TRBD1 (6 bases). The V gene's germline CDR1 is MGHDK and CDR2 SYGVNS. This CDR3 region has 13 residues. V was pared by 6 bases and J by 6 bases, with 15 bases between. DNA for the CDR3: TGTGCCAGCAGGGGGCAGGGGAGCGGCGAGCAGTACTTC. As protein: CASRGQGSGEQYF.

The V and J genes are TRBV5-1 and TRBJ2-7; D uncertain. Between the trimmed V and J ends, which lost 4 bases and 2 bases, there was a span of 16 bases. CDR1 is SGHRS and CDR2 is YFSETQ in the germline V gene. The CDR3 runs 15 residues. The CDR3: CASSVQTIPTYEQYF. CDR3 DNA sequence: TGCGCCAGCAGCGTGCAAACGATTCCCACCTACGAGCAGTACTTC.